Listed below are T cell receptor beta chains from one sample, sequenced in a study of CXCR3-negative and CXCR3-positive naive CD8 T cells. TCRdb reanalyzed the 5' RACE reads and collapses them to one entry per CDR3 protein, without DNA. Its clone listing holds about 57,000 distinct CDR3 sequences. Sequenced sample: naive CXCR3+ CD8+ T cells from blood. The receptors were gathered from a human donor in good health. Some clones in this sample may be carry-over from other donors' samples. The CDR3 runs from the conserved cysteine through the conserved F or W. Each record gives: J gene, clone size, V gene, CDR3 protein. Clone size is stated in some rows and not others, as once, few, many or a class when expanded.

J: TRBJ2-1; size: .; V: TRBV4-2; CDR3: CASSQDTSGNEQFF
J: TRBJ2-1; size: .; V: TRBV29-1; CDR3: CSVDGLAGAYNEQFF
J: TRBJ2-1; size: .; V: TRBV9; CDR3: CASSVSGSYNEQFF
J: TRBJ2-4; size: .; V: TRBV12-3/TRBV12-4; CDR3: CASSFGGSENIQYF
J: TRBJ2-7; size: .; V: TRBV7-2; CDR3: CASRPPGGGPYEQYF
J: TRBJ1-6; size: .; V: TRBV27; CDR3: CASSLWNSPLHF
J: TRBJ1-2; size: .; V: TRBV20-1; CDR3: CSARDDGTIYGYTF
J: TRBJ1-1; size: .; V: TRBV7-9; CDR3: CASSPIRGFTEAFF
J: TRBJ2-1; size: .; V: TRBV7-2; CDR3: CASGPEVIRHNEQFF
J: TRBJ1-2; size: .; V: TRBV12-3/TRBV12-4; CDR3: CASSPTPLRDGYTF
J: TRBJ2-7; size: .; V: TRBV5-1; CDR3: CASSLDPGPDEQYF
J: TRBJ2-7; size: .; V: TRBV7-9; CDR3: CASSLGGGTNEQYF
J: TRBJ2-7; size: .; V: TRBV5-6; CDR3: CASSLRGLSYEQYF
J: TRBJ2-6; size: .; V: TRBV29-1; CDR3: CSVFLSGANVLTF
J: TRBJ1-1; size: .; V: TRBV9; CDR3: CASSPQNTEAFF
J: TRBJ2-2; size: .; V: TRBV6-2/TRBV6-3; CDR3: CASSYPGGNTGELFF
J: TRBJ2-5; size: .; V: TRBV3-1; CDR3: CASSHSGTAQETQYF
J: TRBJ2-3; size: .; V: TRBV7-8; CDR3: CASSPAASTDTQYF
J: TRBJ2-7; size: .; V: TRBV6-2/TRBV6-3; CDR3: CASSYGTDSYEQYF
J: TRBJ1-6; size: medium-sized; V: TRBV4-1; CDR3: CASSQAGSPSALHF
J: TRBJ1-2; size: .; V: TRBV6-5; CDR3: CASSRAHGRLRDGYTF
J: TRBJ1-1; size: .; V: TRBV12-3/TRBV12-4; CDR3: CASRSGREAFF
J: TRBJ1-2; size: .; V: TRBV7-9; CDR3: CASSLGVGYGYTF
J: TRBJ2-6; size: .; V: TRBV29-1; CDR3: CSVSGGDGAAGANVLTF
J: TRBJ1-1; size: .; V: TRBV25-1; CDR3: CASSRQGGTEAFF
J: TRBJ1-2; size: .; V: TRBV7-9; CDR3: CASSHRQPGSIWDYTF
J: TRBJ1-1; size: .; V: TRBV20-1; CDR3: CSARGGPGNTEAFF
J: TRBJ2-1; size: .; V: TRBV20-1; CDR3: CSARDQLAGGLTSYNEQFF
J: TRBJ2-1; size: .; V: TRBV5-1; CDR3: CASRGGGAQQFF
J: TRBJ1-3; size: .; V: TRBV6-6; CDR3: CASSYELTGLGGNTIYF
J: TRBJ2-1; size: .; V: TRBV29-1; CDR3: CSVENRQYNEQFF
J: TRBJ1-4; size: .; V: TRBV20-1; CDR3: CSVPWGTGANEKLFF
J: TRBJ2-1; size: .; V: TRBV12-3/TRBV12-4; CDR3: CASSFSPGDSYNEQFF
J: TRBJ2-2; size: .; V: TRBV28; CDR3: CASSLLTQTGTGELFF
J: TRBJ2-7; size: .; V: TRBV6-2/TRBV6-3; CDR3: CASSYLDSPYEQYF
J: TRBJ2-1; size: .; V: TRBV6-2/TRBV6-3; CDR3: CASSYSASGRESSYNEQFF
J: TRBJ2-7; size: .; V: TRBV7-9; CDR3: CASSSEGRLSYEQYF
J: TRBJ1-1; size: .; V: TRBV20-1; CDR3: CSARDFGEGVNTEAFF
J: TRBJ2-7; size: .; V: TRBV6-5; CDR3: CASSPNGDAQYF
J: TRBJ2-1; size: .; V: TRBV14; CDR3: CASSQVASWDEQFF
J: TRBJ2-5; size: .; V: TRBV29-1; CDR3: CSVPGSWEETQYF
J: TRBJ2-7; size: .; V: TRBV20-1; CDR3: CSAPRTEDTYEQYF
J: TRBJ2-7; size: .; V: TRBV5-5; CDR3: CASSLGQGYSYEQYF
J: TRBJ1-1; size: .; V: TRBV29-1; CDR3: CSGRQLTEAFF
J: TRBJ1-1; size: .; V: TRBV7-9; CDR3: CASSLPQNTEAFF
J: TRBJ1-4; size: .; V: TRBV12-3/TRBV12-4; CDR3: CASSLVEVGNEKLFF
J: TRBJ2-1; size: .; V: TRBV29-1; CDR3: CSVPTGYHEQFF
J: TRBJ2-3; size: .; V: TRBV15; CDR3: CATSRDRGADTQYF
J: TRBJ2-5; size: .; V: TRBV12-3/TRBV12-4; CDR3: CASSLAVQETQYF
J: TRBJ1-4; size: .; V: TRBV7-9; CDR3: CASSRIIGSNEKLFF
J: TRBJ2-7; size: .; V: TRBV27; CDR3: CASSLSAGVRSYEQYF
J: TRBJ2-1; size: .; V: TRBV7-9; CDR3: CASSSTGPFDEQFF
J: TRBJ2-3; size: .; V: TRBV9; CDR3: CASSVGGGLADTQYF
J: TRBJ2-2; size: .; V: TRBV29-1; CDR3: CSVAGGGTANTGELFF
J: TRBJ2-5; size: .; V: TRBV7-9; CDR3: CASSSSGGETQYF
J: TRBJ2-2; size: .; V: TRBV7-2; CDR3: CASSVWVKGTGELFF
J: TRBJ2-2; size: .; V: TRBV5-6; CDR3: CASSIGTSGWNTGELFF
J: TRBJ2-7; size: .; V: TRBV18; CDR3: CASSPPGLAASYEQYF
J: TRBJ2-1; size: .; V: TRBV7-8; CDR3: CASSLDWGPTYNEQFF
J: TRBJ2-3; size: .; V: TRBV18; CDR3: CASSPFPGLAVPDTQYF